This is a list of T cell receptor beta chains from one sample in a study of OX40 agonist ivuxolimab in advanced cancers. Measured with immunoSEQ multiplex PCR; TCRdb has only the in-frame clones, and not every one. The table shows about 28,000 clones, with less than 95% occurring only once. The sample consisted of CD4+ or CD8+ T cells sorted from blood, taken in a trial of the OX40 agonist ivuxolimab. Every receptor here comes from an adult with an advanced solid tumor such as melanoma, head and neck, liver or kidney cancer. Each CDR3 is given with its conserved first and last residue. The D gene is left open where the match is weak. Where a row states a size, it is once, few, many or the class of an expanded clone; other rows omit it.

d_call,clone_size,v_call,j_call,cdr3_aa,cdr3_nt
NA,NA,TRBV11-2,TRBJ2-5,CASSLGSWKETQYF,TGTGCCAGCAGCTTAGGGTCCTGGAAAGAGACCCAGTACTTC
TRBD2,NA,TRBV9,TRBJ2-1,CASSVGGRANEQFF,TGTGCCAGCAGCGTAGGGGGGAGGGCCAATGAGCAGTTCTTC
NA,NA,TRBV27,TRBJ2-7,CASSSPTVDEQYF,TGTGCCAGCAGTTCCCCGACGGTGGACGAGCAGTACTTC
NA,NA,TRBV4-3,TRBJ2-1,CASSQALHVDGSDYNEQFF,TGCGCCAGCAGCCAAGCCCTCCACGTAGACGGGAGCGACTACAATGAGCAGTTCTTC
NA,NA,TRBV11-2,TRBJ1-1,CASSPGLRGTEAFF,TGTGCCAGCAGCCCGGGACTAAGAGGCACTGAAGCTTTCTTT
TRBD2,NA,TRBV6-1,TRBJ2-7,CASSDGTRFEQYF,TGTGCCAGCAGTGACGGGACTAGGTTCGAGCAGTACTTC
TRBD1,few,TRBV4-1,TRBJ2-3,CASSHSISGTGLGDTQYF,TGCGCCAGCAGCCATAGTATCTCTGGGACAGGGTTGGGGGATACGCAGTATTTT
TRBD1,NA,TRBV9,TRBJ2-7,CASSPGRVGTGEWYEQYF,TGTGCCAGCAGCCCCGGTCGGGTCGGGACAGGCGAGTGGTACGAGCAGTACTTC
NA,few,TRBV19,TRBJ1-1,CASRLGGTEAFF,TGTGCCAGTAGGTTAGGGGGCACTGAAGCTTTCTTT
NA,NA,TRBV7-9,TRBJ2-1,CASSLGGLGNEQFF,TGTGCCAGCAGCTTAGGGGGGCTGGGGAATGAGCAGTTCTTC
TRBD2,NA,TRBV11-3,TRBJ2-3,CASSLWSSGILTDTQYF,TGTGCCAGCAGCTTATGGTCTAGCGGGATTCTAACAGATACGCAGTATTTT
NA,few,TRBV4-1,TRBJ2-1,CASSQGDYYNEQFF,TGTGCCAGCAGCCAGGGGGACTACTACAATGAGCAGTTCTTC
NA,NA,TRBV30,TRBJ1-1,CAWSETALRVTFF,TGTGCCTGGAGTGAGACAGCCCTCAGGGTAACTTTCTTT
TRBD2,NA,TRBV5-4,TRBJ2-1,CASSLAFGLELHEQFF,TGTGCCAGCAGCTTGGCTTTCGGACTAGAGCTCCATGAGCAGTTCTTC
NA,NA,TRBV4-1,TRBJ2-1,CASSQARMDLYNEQFF,TGCGCCAGCAGCCAAGCCCGGATGGACTTGTACAATGAGCAGTTCTTC
TRBD2,NA,TRBV5-6,TRBJ2-1,CASSSKLSGRAYNEQFF,TGTGCCAGCAGCTCTAAACTTAGCGGGAGGGCTTACAATGAGCAGTTCTTC
NA,NA,TRBV7-6,TRBJ2-3,CASSLAIPGIDTQYF,TGTGCCAGCAGCTTAGCGATCCCGGGGATAGATACGCAGTATTTT
TRBD1,NA,TRBV7-9,TRBJ1-2,CASSSLTGADYGYTF,TGTGCCAGCAGCTCTCTGACAGGGGCTGACTATGGCTACACCTTC
TRBD2,NA,TRBV5-6,TRBJ2-1,CASTLGGGTSGFF,TGTGCCAGCACCCTGGGGGGAGGGACTAGCGGATTCTTC
TRBD2,NA,TRBV11-1,TRBJ2-1,CASSPAGREGYNEQFF,TGTGCCAGCAGCCCCGCCGGGCGGGAGGGCTACAATGAGCAGTTCTTC
NA,once,TRBV9,TRBJ2-1,CASSVALYNEQFF,TGTGCCAGCAGCGTGGCCCTCTACAATGAGCAGTTCTTC
NA,NA,TRBV7-2,TRBJ2-7,CASSLYYEQYF,TGTGCCAGCAGCTTATACTACGAGCAGTACTTC
NA,NA,TRBV28,TRBJ2-3,CASSPPVGGAFRTDTQYF,TGTGCCAGCAGTCCCCCGGTGGGTGGGGCGTTTAGAACAGATACGCAGTATTTT
NA,NA,TRBV27,TRBJ2-7,CASSLKQWGRGEQYF,TGTGCCAGCAGTCTCAAACAGTGGGGCCGGGGCGAGCAGTACTTC
TRBD1,NA,TRBV19,TRBJ1-1,CASRNRGITEAFF,TGTGCCAGTAGAAACAGGGGTATCACTGAAGCTTTCTTT
TRBD1,NA,TRBV19,TRBJ1-1,CASSAGQGLNTEAFF,TGTGCCAGTAGTGCAGGACAGGGGCTGAACACTGAAGCTTTCTTT
NA,NA,TRBV7-6,TRBJ1-1,CASSLAPQGRHTEAFF,TGTGCCAGCAGCCTGGCCCCACAGGGAAGGCACACTGAAGCTTTCTTT
TRBD1,NA,TRBV7-2,TRBJ1-2,CASSYYRGAGYGYTF,TGTGCCAGCAGCTACTACAGGGGAGCTGGGTATGGCTACACCTTC
NA,NA,TRBV27,TRBJ2-1,CASSEANEQFF,TGTGCCAGCAGTGAAGCCAATGAGCAGTTCTTC
NA,NA,TRBV4-3,TRBJ2-2,CASSQGVLGQNTGELFF,TGCGCCAGCAGCCAAGGCGTTTTGGGACAGAACACCGGGGAGCTGTTTTTT
NA,NA,TRBV9,TRBJ2-1,CASSPSVQTQRFEQFF,TGTGCCAGCAGCCCTAGCGTCCAAACCCAGCGTTTTGAGCAGTTCTTC
TRBD2,NA,TRBV7-2,TRBJ2-7,CASSQASGSLYEQYF,TGCGCCAGCAGCCAAGCTAGCGGGAGCCTTTACGAGCAGTACTTC
NA,NA,TRBV14,TRBJ2-1,CASSQVWSVYSYNEQFF,TGTGCCAGCAGCCAAGTATGGAGCGTTTACTCCTACAATGAGCAGTTCTTC
NA,NA,TRBV19,TRBJ2-1,CASSTSPGSNNEQFF,TGTGCCAGTAGTACTTCGCCGGGATCCAACAATGAGCAGTTCTTC
NA,NA,TRBV21-1,TRBJ2-1,CASSIYNLDSGRSNEQFF,TGTGCCAGCAGCATTTATAACCTGGACAGCGGCCGATCCAATGAGCAGTTCTTC
NA,NA,TRBV6-1,TRBJ2-7,CASSPRGPYEQYF,TGTGCCAGCAGTCCCCGGGGACCCTACGAGCAGTACTTC
NA,once,TRBV10-2,TRBJ1-2,CASSELGFYGYTF,TGCGCCAGCAGTGAATTGGGATTCTATGGCTACACCTTC
TRBD2,NA,TRBV6-5,TRBJ2-3,CASSYLQTSDTDTQYF,TGTGCCAGCAGTTACCTCCAGACTAGCGACACAGATACGCAGTATTTT
NA,NA,TRBV11-3,TRBJ2-2,CASSFETSAGELFF,TGTGCCAGCAGCTTCGAAACTAGTGCCGGGGAGCTGTTTTTT
TRBD1,NA,TRBV18,TRBJ2-2,CASSLPGTGGPGGELFF,TGTGCCAGCTCACTTCCCGGGACAGGGGGTCCGGGCGGGGAGCTGTTTTTT
NA,NA,TRBV7-9,TRBJ2-2,CASSLTRSNTGELFF,TGTGCCAGCAGCTTAACTAGATCGAACACCGGGGAGCTGTTTTTT
TRBD1,NA,TRBV7-8,TRBJ2-7,CASSKNRDSYEQYF,TGTGCCAGCAGCAAAAACCGGGACAGTTACGAGCAGTACTTC
TRBD2,NA,TRBV11-2,TRBJ2-5,CASSLVAGGAGETQYF,TGTGCCAGCAGCTTGGTAGCGGGAGGCGCGGGGGAGACCCAGTACTTC
NA,once,TRBV13,TRBJ2-3,CASSFFRGLTDTQYF,TGTGCCAGCAGCTTCTTCCGGGGGTTGACAGATACGCAGTATTTT